This passage covers 7 T cell receptor beta chains from one sample sequenced in a study of CD8 T cells in ankylosing spondylitis (dated by TCRdb to about 2017). Receptor amplification or capture employed 5' RACE. The sample was run on an Illumina HiSeq 2500. The raw public reads went through TCRdb reprocessing: fastp at Q25, MiXCR clone calling, in-frame beta chains kept. Each entry is one CDR3 protein sequence, shown with its most common DNA and genes. The sample table shows approximately 250,000 distinct CDR3 sequences, and 8% to 11% are seen once. The ten biggest clones cover about 2.8% of the sample. The specimen sequenced was blood, either unsorted or a sorted T cell fraction (not recorded which). The receptors shown here come from a male donor with ankylosing spondylitis or in good health (not recorded which).

This clonotype was found many times. This chain uses TRBV7-7 with TRBJ2-3, with 9 nucleotides matching TRBD1. Germline trimming cut 7 bases from V and 0 bases from J; bases unmatched to any gene: 5. Germline assignment: CDR1 SSHAT and CDR2 FNYEAQ (reference sequence). This CDR3 comprises 15 residues. The CDR3 is CASTRGTGSTDTQYF. In DNA, the CDR3 is TGTGCCAGCACCAGAGGGACAGGGAGCACAGATACGCAGTATTTT. Complete variable domain (other parts from reference TRBV7-7 and TRBJ2-3): GAGVSQSPRYKVTKRGQDVTLRCDPISSHATLYWYQQALGQGPEFLTYFNYEAQPDKSGLPSDRFSAERPEGSISTLTIQRTEQRDSAMYRCASTRGTGSTDTQYFGPGTRLTVL.

The table lists this clonotype with many counts. CDR3 bases: TGTGCCAGCAGCCAAGGGCAGGGGGGGAGCTACACCTTC. This sequence encodes CASSQGQGGSYTF. The rearrangement uses TRBV3-1 and TRBJ1-2; 7 nucleotides agree with TRBD1. V was clipped by 1 base and J by 9 bases; unmatched bases: 5. CDR3 length: 13 residues. Germline CDR1 and CDR2: LGHDT and YNNKEL (reference sequence).

DNA of the CDR3: TGCGCCAGCAGCTTGGAACTAGCCGATACGCAGTATTTT. Translated, it gives CASSLELADTQYF. The chain joins TRBV5-1 to TRBJ2-3, with D maybe TRBD2 (6 bases). V shed 0 bases and J shed 6 bases, with 8 bases lying between them. CDR3 length: 13 residues. CDR1 is SGHRS and CDR2 is YFSETQ in the germline V gene.

The table lists this clonotype with many counts. The chain has TRBV15 and TRBJ2-7; 7 nucleotides agree with TRBD2. Looked up from germline, CDR1 is LNHNV and CDR2 is YYDKDF (reference sequence). The CDR3 consists of 17 residues. V dropped 0 bases and J dropped 0; count of bases not matched to a gene: 8. The CDR3 sequence is CATSRDSGRGFSYEQYF. DNA for the CDR3: TGTGCCACCAGCAGAGATTCCGGGCGGGGGTTCTCCTACGAGCAGTACTTC.

This clonotype was recorded many times. The chain has TRBV5-1 and TRBJ2-3; D remains ambiguous. The ends were cut back, 7 bases at V and 2 bases at J, with 11 bases in the middle. The CDR3 has 13 residues. CDR1 is SGHRS, CDR2 YFSETQ, per germline. CDR3 DNA sequence: TGCGCCAGCCCCGACGGTTCCACAGATACGCAGTATTTT. Amino acids: CASPDGSTDTQYF.

This clonotype showed up many times. The chain recombines TRBV4-1 with TRBJ1-5, with unresolved D. The length of the CDR3 is 13 residues. Trimming took off 1 base at V and 7 bases at J, with 8 bases between the two ends. Germline-derived CDR1 and CDR2 are MGHRA and YSYEKL. The CDR3 DNA reads as TGCGCCAGCAGCCAAGGGGTTTGGCAGCCCCAGCATTTT. Protein sequence: CASSQGVWQPQHF.

This clonotype has a count of ten or more. The chain carries TRBV9 and TRBJ2-2; D gene unclear. V dropped 8 bases and J dropped 5 bases, with 19 bases sitting between them. This CDR3 spans 15 amino acids. Germline V gene data show CDR1 as SGDLS and CDR2 as YYNGEE. The CDR3 loop reads CASTPRNTRTGELFF. CDR3 nucleotide sequence: TGTGCCAGTACACCCAGAAATACGAGAACCGGGGAGCTGTTTTTT.